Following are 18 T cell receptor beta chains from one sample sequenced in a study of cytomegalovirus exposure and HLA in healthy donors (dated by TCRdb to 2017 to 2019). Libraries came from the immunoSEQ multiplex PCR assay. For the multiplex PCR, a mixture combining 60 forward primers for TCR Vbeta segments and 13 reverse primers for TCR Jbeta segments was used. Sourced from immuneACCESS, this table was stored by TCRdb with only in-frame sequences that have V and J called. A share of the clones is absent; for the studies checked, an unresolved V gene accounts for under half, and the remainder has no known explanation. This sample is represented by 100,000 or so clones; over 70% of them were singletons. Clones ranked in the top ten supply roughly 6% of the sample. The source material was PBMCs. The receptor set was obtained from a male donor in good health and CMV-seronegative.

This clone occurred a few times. The DNA of the CDR3 is TGTGCAAGTCGTTACCGGGACCGCGGACTAGCGGGAGGGCCAGGTTCCTACGAGCAGTACTTC. Translating gives CASRYRDRGLAGGPGSYEQYF. The chain links TRBV12-2 to TRBJ2-7; the D segment call TRBD2 is taken from the table without a DNA check. TRBV12-2 is flagged as a pseudogene. The CDR3 covers 21 residues.

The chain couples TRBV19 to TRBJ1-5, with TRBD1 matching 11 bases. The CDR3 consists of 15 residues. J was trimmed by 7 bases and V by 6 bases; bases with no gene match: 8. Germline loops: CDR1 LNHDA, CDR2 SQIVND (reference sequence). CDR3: CASSPPGTGGQPQHF. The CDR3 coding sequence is TGTGCCAGTAGCCCCCCCGGGACAGGGGGACAGCCCCAGCATTTT.

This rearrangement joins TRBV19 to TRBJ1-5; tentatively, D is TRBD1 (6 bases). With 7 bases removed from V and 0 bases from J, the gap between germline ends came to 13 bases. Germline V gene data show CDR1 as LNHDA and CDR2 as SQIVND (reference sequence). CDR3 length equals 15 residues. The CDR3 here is CASIEGHYSNQPQHF. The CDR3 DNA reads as TGTGCCAGTATCGAGGGACATTATAGCAATCAGCCCCAGCATTTT.

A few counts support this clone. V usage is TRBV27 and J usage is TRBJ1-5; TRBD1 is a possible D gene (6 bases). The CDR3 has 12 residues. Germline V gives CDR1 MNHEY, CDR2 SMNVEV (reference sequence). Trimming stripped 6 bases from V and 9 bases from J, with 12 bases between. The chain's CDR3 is CASRGAVGPQHF. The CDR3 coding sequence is TGTGCCAGCAGGGGGGCGGTAGGGCCCCAGCATTTT.

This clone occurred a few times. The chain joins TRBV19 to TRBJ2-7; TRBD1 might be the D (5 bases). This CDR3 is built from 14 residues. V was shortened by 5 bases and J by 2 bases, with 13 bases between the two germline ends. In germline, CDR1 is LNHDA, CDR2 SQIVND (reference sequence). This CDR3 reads CASSAQGPAYEQYF. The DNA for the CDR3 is TGTGCCAGTAGTGCCCAGGGTCCAGCCTACGAGCAGTACTTC.

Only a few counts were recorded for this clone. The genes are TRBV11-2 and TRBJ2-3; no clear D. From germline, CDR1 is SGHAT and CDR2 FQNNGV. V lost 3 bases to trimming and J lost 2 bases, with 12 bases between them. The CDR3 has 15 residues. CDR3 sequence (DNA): TGTGCCAGCAGCTTGAACGGGTATTTCACAGATACGCAGTATTTT. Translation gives CASSLNGYFTDTQYF.

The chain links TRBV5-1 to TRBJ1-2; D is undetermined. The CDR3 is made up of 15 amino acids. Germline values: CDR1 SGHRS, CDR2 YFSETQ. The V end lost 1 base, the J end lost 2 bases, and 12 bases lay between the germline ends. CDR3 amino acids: CASSLSVVQNYGYTF. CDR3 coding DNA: TGCGCCAGCAGCTTGTCTGTCGTACAGAACTATGGCTACACCTTC.

CDR3 sequence reads: CASSPGQGYPNEKLFF. CDR3 coding DNA: TGTGCCAGCAGCCCGGGACAGGGATATCCTAATGAAAAACTGTTTTTT. V and J are TRBV28 and TRBJ1-4; 9 nucleotides line up with TRBD1. This CDR3 is 16 amino acids long. Germline CDR1 reads MDHEN; CDR2 reads SYDVKM. Trimming took 6 bases from V and 3 from J; bases not matched to a gene: 8.

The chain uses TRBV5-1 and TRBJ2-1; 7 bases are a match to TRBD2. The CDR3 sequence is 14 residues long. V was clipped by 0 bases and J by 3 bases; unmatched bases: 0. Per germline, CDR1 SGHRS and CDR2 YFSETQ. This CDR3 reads CASSLGGSYNEQFF. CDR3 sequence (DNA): TGCGCCAGCAGCTTGGGCGGGAGCTACAATGAGCAGTTCTTC.

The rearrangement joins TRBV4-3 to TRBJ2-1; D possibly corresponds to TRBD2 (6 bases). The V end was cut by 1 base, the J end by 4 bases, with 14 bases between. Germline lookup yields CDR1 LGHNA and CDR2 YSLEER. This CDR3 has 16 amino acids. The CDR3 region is CASSQGLSGDYNEQFF. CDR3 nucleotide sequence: TGCGCCAGCAGCCAAGGTCTTAGCGGTGATTACAATGAGCAGTTCTTC.

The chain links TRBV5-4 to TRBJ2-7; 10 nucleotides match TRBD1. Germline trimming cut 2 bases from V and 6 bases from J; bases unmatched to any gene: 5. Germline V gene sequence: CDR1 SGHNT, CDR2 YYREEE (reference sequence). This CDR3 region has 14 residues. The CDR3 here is CASSFQGTGVEQYF. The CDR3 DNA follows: TGTGCCAGCAGCTTCCAAGGGACAGGGGTCGAGCAGTACTTC. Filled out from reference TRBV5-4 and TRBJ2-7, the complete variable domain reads ETGVTQSPTHLIKTRGQQVTLRCSSQSGHNTVSWYQQALGQGPQFIFQYYREEENGRGNFPPRFSGLQFPNYSSELNVNALELDDSALYLCASSFQGTGVEQYFGPGTRLTVT.

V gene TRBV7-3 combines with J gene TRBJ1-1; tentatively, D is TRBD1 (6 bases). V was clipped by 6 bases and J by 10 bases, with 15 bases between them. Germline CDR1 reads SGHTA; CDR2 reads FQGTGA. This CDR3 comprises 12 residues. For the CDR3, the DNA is TGTGCCAGCAGTCGCCCTGGGGGGGCAGCTTTCTTT. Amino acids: CASSRPGGAAFF. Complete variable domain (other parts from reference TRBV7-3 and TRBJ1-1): GAGVSQTPSNKVTEKGKYVELRCDPISGHTALYWYRQSLGQGPEFLIYFQGTGAADDSGLPNDRFFAVRPEGSVSTLKIQRTERGDSAVYLCASSRPGGAAFFGQGTRLTVV.

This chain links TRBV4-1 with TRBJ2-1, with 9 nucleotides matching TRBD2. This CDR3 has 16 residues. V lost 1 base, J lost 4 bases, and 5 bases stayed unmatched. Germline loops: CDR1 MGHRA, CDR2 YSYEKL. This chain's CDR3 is CASSQGTTSGYNEQFF. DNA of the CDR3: TGCGCCAGCAGCCAAGGTACGACTAGCGGATACAATGAGCAGTTCTTC.

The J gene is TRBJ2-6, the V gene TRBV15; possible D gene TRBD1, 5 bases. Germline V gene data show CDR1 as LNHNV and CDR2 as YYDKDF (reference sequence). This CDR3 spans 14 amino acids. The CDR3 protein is CATKQDSGANVLTF. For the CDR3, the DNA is TGTGCAACTAAACAGGATTCTGGGGCCAACGTCCTGACTTTC.

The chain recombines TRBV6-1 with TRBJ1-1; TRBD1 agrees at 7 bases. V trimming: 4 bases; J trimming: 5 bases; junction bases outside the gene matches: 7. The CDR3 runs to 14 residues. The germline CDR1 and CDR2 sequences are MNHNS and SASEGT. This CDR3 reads CASSGRGRSTEAFF. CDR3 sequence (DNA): TGTGCCAGCAGTGGTAGGGGGCGGAGTACTGAAGCTTTCTTT.

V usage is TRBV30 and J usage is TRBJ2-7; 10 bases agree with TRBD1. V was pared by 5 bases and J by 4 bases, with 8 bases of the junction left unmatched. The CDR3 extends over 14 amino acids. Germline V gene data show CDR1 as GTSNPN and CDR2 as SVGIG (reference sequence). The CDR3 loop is CAWAAGTGDYEQYF. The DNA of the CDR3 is TGTGCCTGGGCCGCCGGGACAGGGGATTACGAGCAGTACTTC.

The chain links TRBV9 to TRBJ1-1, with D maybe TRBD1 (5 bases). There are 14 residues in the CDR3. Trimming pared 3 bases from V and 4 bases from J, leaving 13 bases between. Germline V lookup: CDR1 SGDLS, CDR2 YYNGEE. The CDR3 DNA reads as TGTGCCAGCAGCGATCCCAGGGTTGTCACTGAAGCTTTCTTT. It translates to CASSDPRVVTEAFF.

The CDR3 sequence: CASSDRGGGNSPLHF. DNA of the CDR3: TGTGCCAGCAGCGACAGGGGTGGTGGTAATTCACCCCTCCACTTT. The V and J genes are TRBV9 and TRBJ1-6, with 7 bases matching TRBD1. CDR3 size: 15 residues. The V segment lost 3 bases and the J segment 6 bases; nucleotides outside the gene matches: 6. From germline, CDR1 is SGDLS and CDR2 YYNGEE.